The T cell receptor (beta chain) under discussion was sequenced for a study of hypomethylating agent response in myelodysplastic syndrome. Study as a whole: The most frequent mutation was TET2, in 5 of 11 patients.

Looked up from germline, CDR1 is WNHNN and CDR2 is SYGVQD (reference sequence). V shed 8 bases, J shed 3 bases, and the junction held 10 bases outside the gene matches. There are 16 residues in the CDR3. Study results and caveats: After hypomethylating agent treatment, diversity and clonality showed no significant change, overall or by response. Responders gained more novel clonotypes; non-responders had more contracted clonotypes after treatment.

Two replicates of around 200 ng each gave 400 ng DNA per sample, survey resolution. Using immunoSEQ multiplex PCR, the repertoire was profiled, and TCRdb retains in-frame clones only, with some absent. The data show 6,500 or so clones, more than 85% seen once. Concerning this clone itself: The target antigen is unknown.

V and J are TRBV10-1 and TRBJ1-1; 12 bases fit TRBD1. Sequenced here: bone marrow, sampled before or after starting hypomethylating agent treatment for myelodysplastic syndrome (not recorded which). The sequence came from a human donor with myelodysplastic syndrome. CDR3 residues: CASRDRGRQSDTEAFF. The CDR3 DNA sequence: TGCGCCAGCCGGGACAGGGGGCGCCAATCGGACACTGAAGCTTTCTTT.